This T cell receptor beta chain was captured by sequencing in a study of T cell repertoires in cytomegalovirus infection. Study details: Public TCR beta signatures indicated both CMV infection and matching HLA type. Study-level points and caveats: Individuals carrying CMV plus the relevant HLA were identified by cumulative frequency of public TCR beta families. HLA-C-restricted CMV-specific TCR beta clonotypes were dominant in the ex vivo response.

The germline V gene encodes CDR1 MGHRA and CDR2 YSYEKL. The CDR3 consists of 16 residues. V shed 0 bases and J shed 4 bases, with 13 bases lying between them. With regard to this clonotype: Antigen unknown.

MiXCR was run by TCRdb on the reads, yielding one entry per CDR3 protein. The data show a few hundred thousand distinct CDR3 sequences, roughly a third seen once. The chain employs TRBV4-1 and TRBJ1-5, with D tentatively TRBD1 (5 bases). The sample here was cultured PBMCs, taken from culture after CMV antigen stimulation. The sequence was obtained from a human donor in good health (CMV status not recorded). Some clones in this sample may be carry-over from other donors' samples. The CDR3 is CASSQEVGGSNQPQHF. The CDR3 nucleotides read TGCGCCAGCAGCCAAGAGGTGGGGGGTAGTAATCAGCCCCAGCATTTT.